The 5 T cell receptor beta chains presented below share a single source sample, sequenced in a study of post-analysis software for immune sequencing data. Broader study findings: Roughly 5 TRBV segments were significantly more frequent in patients than in controls. TRBV5-6, TRBV5-1 and TRBV20-1 were among these segments.

Their antigens remain unidentified. The authors incorporated unique molecular identifiers into the TCR beta cDNA libraries. TCRdb processed the PCR reads anew with MiXCR; each CDR3 protein has one entry. The sample records around 400,000 distinct CDR3 sequences, approximately 42% being singletons. Source material: blood. The receptors were gathered from a girl aged 2 to 10 with multiple sclerosis.

This clonotype appeared a few times. V usage is TRBV7-8 and J usage is TRBJ2-7, with D possibly matching TRBD2 (5 bases). The CDR3 extends over 13 amino acids. The V end lost 10 bases, the J end lost 7 bases, and 20 bases lay between the germline ends. The germline CDR1 and CDR2 sequences are SGHVS and FQNEAQ. This CDR3 reads CATLEEASREQYF. Here the CDR3 DNA reads TGTGCCACCCTTGAGGAGGCTTCGAGGGAGCAGTACTTC.

The chain couples TRBV10-2 to TRBJ1-1, with a weak D call TRBD1 (6 bases). V lost 1 base and J 5 bases, leaving 14 bases between the germline ends. The germline V gene has CDR1 WSHSY and CDR2 SAAADI. CDR3 length: 15 amino acids. The CDR3 region has the DNA TGCGCCAGCAGTGAGTATATACAGGGAGTGACTGAAGCTTTCTTT. Translating gives CASSEYIQGVTEAFF.

The V and J genes are TRBV7-9 and TRBJ2-7; D may be TRBD2 (6 bases). CDR1 and CDR2 from the germline V gene are SEHNR and FQNEAQ (reference sequence). With 3 bases removed from V and 0 bases from J, the gap between germline ends came to 12 bases. The CDR3 length is 15 residues. The CDR3 sequence is CASSFERAASYEQYF. CDR3 coding DNA: TGTGCCAGCAGCTTCGAGCGGGCCGCCTCCTACGAGCAGTACTTC.

CDR3 coding DNA: TGTGCCATCAGTGCGAGGCTAGAGGCCTACGAGCAGTACTTC. Amino acid sequence: CAISARLEAYEQYF. V and J are TRBV10-3 and TRBJ2-7; D remains ambiguous. The germline V gene encodes CDR1 ENHRY and CDR2 SYGVKD. The CDR3 length is 14 residues. Trimming left V 4 bases short and J 2 bases short, with 12 bases between.

This clonotype has a single count. The chain employs TRBV10-3 and TRBJ2-1; possible D gene TRBD1, 6 bases. Trimming pared 6 bases from V and 5 bases from J, leaving 11 bases between. This CDR3 region has 13 residues. Germline CDR1 ENHRY, CDR2 SYGVKD. Here the CDR3 reads CAISRDIHNEQFF. For the CDR3, the DNA is TGTGCCATCAGCCGGGACATACACAATGAGCAGTTCTTC.